One sample yielded the 24 T cell receptor beta chains listed below, sequenced in a study of glioma-infiltrating T cells after dendritic cell vaccination. Produced via immunoSEQ multiplex PCR; TCRdb's table is partial and in-frame only. Here the sample spans 100,000 or so clones, 80% being singletons. Stated time point: after dendritic cell vaccination, including at tumor progression/relapse. The source material was blood, sampled after dendritic cell vaccination. These receptors all come from a human donor with glioblastoma.

The chain couples TRBV19 to TRBJ1-5; no firm D call. The CDR3 runs to 15 residues. Germline CDR1 reads LNHDA; CDR2 reads SQIVND (reference sequence). The V end lost 4 bases, the J end lost 4 bases, and 14 bases lay between the germline ends. CDR3 sequence: CASSSRGLSNQPQHF. CDR3 coding DNA: TGTGCCAGTAGTAGTCGAGGACTCTCAAATCAGCCCCAGCATTTT.

V usage is TRBV5-5 and J usage is TRBJ1-4; no definite D call. CDR1 and CDR2 from the germline V gene are SGHKS and YYEKEE (reference sequence). This CDR3 has 13 residues. Trimming removed 4 bases from V and 8 bases from J, with 12 bases in between. DNA of the CDR3: TGTGCCAGCAGCATTGGACTCGGCGAAAAACTGTTTTTT. Translating it yields CASSIGLGEKLFF.

J is TRBJ1-1 and V is TRBV30; D is perhaps TRBD1 (5 bases). Germline values: CDR1 GTSNPN, CDR2 SVGIG (reference sequence). The CDR3 runs to 14 residues. The V end lost 2 bases, the J end lost 1 base, and 11 bases lay between the germline ends. The CDR3 protein is CAWSSQTANTEAFF. The CDR3 region has the DNA TGTGCCTGGAGTTCTCAGACAGCGAACACTGAAGCTTTCTTT.

V gene TRBV28 combines with J gene TRBJ1-2; TRBD1 aligns across 12 bases. V was pared by 6 bases and J by 4 bases, with 6 bases of the junction left unmatched. Germline assignment: CDR1 MDHEN and CDR2 SYDVKM. This CDR3 spans 15 amino acids. The CDR3 nucleotides read TGTGCCAGCAGAACCGGGACAGGGGGCGGCTATGGCTACACCTTC. It translates to CASRTGTGGGYGYTF.

The chain joins TRBV2 to TRBJ2-5, with 8 nucleotides matching TRBD1. There are 12 residues in the CDR3. Germline V gives CDR1 SNHLY, CDR2 FYNNEI. The ends lost 11 bases at V and 7 bases at J; junction bases unmatched: 9. The CDR3 loop is CAGSTGVVTQYF. In DNA, the CDR3 is TGTGCCGGATCGACAGGGGTTGTGACCCAGTACTTC.

This chain links TRBV29-1 with TRBJ2-2; 10 bases align to TRBD1. The CDR3 covers 16 residues. Germline V CDR1 and CDR2: SQVTM, ANQGSEA. Trimming took 7 bases from V and 0 from J; bases not matched to a gene: 8. Here the CDR3 reads CSARDRGRANTGELFF. The DNA for the CDR3 is TGCAGCGCCCGGGACAGGGGAAGAGCGAACACCGGGGAGCTGTTTTTT.

The rearrangement uses TRBV7-8 and TRBJ1-2; 9 bases fit TRBD1. Germline lookup yields CDR1 SGHVS and CDR2 FQNEAQ. The CDR3 has 15 amino acids. With 5 bases clipped from V and 6 bases from J, the junction kept 10 bases outside the gene matches. CDR3 protein: CASSLLYRGRNGYTF. For the CDR3, the DNA is TGTGCCAGCAGCCTCCTGTACAGGGGGCGGAATGGCTACACCTTC.

This clone was observed a single time. V and J are TRBV11-2 and TRBJ2-2; tentatively, D is TRBD1 (6 bases). This CDR3 region has 16 residues. The V gene lost 5 bases and the J gene lost 6 bases, with 19 bases spanning the gap. Germline values: CDR1 SGHAT, CDR2 FQNNGV. CDR3 residues: CASSLGTGTPSGELFF. As DNA, the CDR3 is TGTGCCAGCAGCCTCGGGACCGGGACACCTTCCGGGGAGCTGTTTTTT.

The chain has TRBV29-1 and TRBJ1-2; TRBD1 matches 8 bases. CDR1 SQVTM and CDR2 ANQGSEA come from the germline V gene. With 7 bases clipped from V and 8 bases from J, the junction kept 12 bases outside the gene matches. This CDR3 has 13 amino acids. CDR3: CSAKGQAYSGYTF. The CDR3 DNA is TGCAGCGCCAAGGGACAGGCCTATTCAGGCTACACCTTC.

The chain is built from TRBV5-6 and TRBJ1-2; TRBD1 matches at 8 bases. Germline CDR1 SGHDT, CDR2 YYEEEE. This CDR3 has 14 residues. The V and J ends lost 5 bases and 5 bases, in that order; junction bases with no gene match: 8. The CDR3, as DNA: TGTGCCAGCAGGACCGAGGGACAGGAGTATGGCTACACCTTC. Amino acids: CASRTEGQEYGYTF.

The J gene is TRBJ2-7, the V gene TRBV28; 9 bases align to TRBD1. This CDR3 is built from 13 residues. V lost 6 bases and J lost 3; bases outside the gene matches: 3. Looked up from germline, CDR1 is MDHEN and CDR2 is SYDVKM. CDR3 amino acids: CASRGQGFYEQYF. The CDR3 region has the DNA TGTGCCAGCAGGGGACAGGGTTTCTACGAGCAGTACTTC.

The chain employs TRBV6-1 and TRBJ1-5, with D perhaps matching TRBD1 (5 bases). Trimming took 7 bases from V and 6 from J, leaving 19 bases between them. The CDR3 contains 15 residues. Germline V gene data show CDR1 as MNHNS and CDR2 as SASEGT. The CDR3 DNA reads as TGTGCCAGCACCCCAAGGGCGGGGACTGCTCAGCCCCAGCATTTT. Protein sequence: CASTPRAGTAQPQHF.

V is TRBV9 and J is TRBJ2-7, with TRBD1 as a possible D gene (6 bases). The germline gives CDR1 SGDLS, CDR2 YYNGEE. The CDR3 loop spans 14 amino acids. V dropped 0 bases and J dropped 7 bases, with 14 bases sitting between them. The CDR3 protein is CASSVERTAREQYF. The CDR3 nucleotides are TGTGCCAGCAGCGTAGAAAGGACAGCGAGGGAGCAGTACTTC.

J is TRBJ2-6 and V is TRBV9; D unresolved. This CDR3 is built from 15 residues. Germline CDR1 and CDR2: SGDLS and YYNGEE. Trimming cost V 1 base and J 1 base, with 6 bases left between them. CDR3 protein: CASSVLRSGANVLTF. The CDR3 DNA reads as TGTGCCAGCAGCGTATTGAGGTCTGGGGCCAACGTCCTGACTTTC.

The table lists this clone with a few counts. The chain uses TRBV19 and TRBJ2-2; 11 bases align to TRBD2. CDR1 is LNHDA and CDR2 is SQIVND in the germline V gene (reference sequence). This CDR3 spans 15 amino acids. After removal of 9 bases from V and 3 bases from J, the junction contained 6 bases not matched to a gene. This chain's CDR3 is CASMTSGAYTGELFF. CDR3 nucleotide sequence: TGTGCCAGCATGACTAGCGGGGCGTACACCGGGGAGCTGTTTTTT.

The V call is TRBV18, the J call TRBJ1-3; a possible D gene is TRBD1 (6 bases). Germline loops: CDR1 KGHSH, CDR2 LQKENI. The V and J ends lost 5 bases and 0 bases respectively, with 11 bases between them. The CDR3 is 15 amino acids. Here the CDR3 DNA reads TGTGCCAGCTCAAAAGGACAGCACTCTGGAAACACCATATATTTT. It translates to CASSKGQHSGNTIYF.

The genes are TRBV11-2 and TRBJ2-7, with D unresolved. Germline lookup yields CDR1 SGHAT and CDR2 FQNNGV. The V end was cut by 5 bases, the J end by 2 bases, with 10 bases between. The CDR3 is 13 amino acids. The CDR3 loop is CASSPGRPYEQYF. CDR3 bases: TGTGCCAGCAGCCCAGGTCGGCCCTACGAGCAGTACTTC.

This chain connects TRBV18 to TRBJ2-7, with a tentative D call TRBD2 (6 bases). CDR3 length: 12 residues. Germline values: CDR1 KGHSH, CDR2 LQKENI. Trimming cost V 2 bases and J 6 bases, with 8 bases left between them. The CDR3 protein is CASSPMGGEQYF. CDR3 coding DNA: TGTGCCAGCTCACCAATGGGGGGCGAGCAGTACTTC. The whole variable domain, remainder taken from reference TRBV18 and TRBJ2-7, is NAGVMQNPRHLVRRRGQEARLRCSPMKGHSHVYWYRQLPEEGLKFMVYLQKENIIDESGMPKERFSAEFPKEGPSILRIQQVVRGDSAAYFCASSPMGGEQYFGPGTRLTVT.

This clone was picked up one time. Written as DNA, the CDR3 is TGTGCCAGCAAGTCCGGGACAGGGTTCGGACAGCCCCAGCATTTT. Translated: CASKSGTGFGQPQHF. The V and J genes are TRBV6-1 and TRBJ1-5, with 9 bases lining up with TRBD1. V lost 7 bases to trimming and J lost 7 bases; unmatched junction nucleotides: 11. This CDR3 is 15 amino acids long. Germline CDR1 MNHNS, CDR2 SASEGT.

This chain connects TRBV21-1 to TRBJ1-2; TRBD1 is the table's D call, not checked against the DNA. TRBV21-1 is a pseudogene locus. There are 13 residues in the CDR3. As DNA, the CDR3 is TGTGCCAGCAGCAAAGATAGGGGATGGGGCTACACCTTC. Translation: CASSKDRGWGYTF.

The chain recombines TRBV4-2 with TRBJ2-1; 10 bases align to TRBD2. CDR1 and CDR2 (germline): LGHNA, YNFKEQ. With 0 bases clipped from V and 9 bases from J, the junction kept 5 bases outside the gene matches. The CDR3 runs 15 residues. In nucleotides, the CDR3 is TGTGCCAGCAGCCAAGATAATCTAGCGGGGGCTGAGCAGTTCTTC. Its translation: CASSQDNLAGAEQFF.

Worth noting for this clone: The junction departs from germline at one end; a sequencing error may be responsible. The chain recombines TRBV30 with TRBJ2-3, with TRBD2 as a possible D gene (6 bases). Germline loops: CDR1 GTSNPN, CDR2 SVGIG (reference sequence). The CDR3 runs to 14 residues. In DNA form, the CDR3 reads TGTGCCTGGAGTGTAGGAGGGAGCATAGATACGCAGTATTTT. Its protein is CAWSVGGSIDTQYF.

This chain connects TRBV6-1 to TRBJ2-7; 10 nucleotides agree with TRBD1. The CDR3 sequence is 14 residues long. CDR1 and CDR2 (germline): MNHNS, SASEGT. The ends lost 7 bases at V and 1 base at J; junction bases unmatched: 4. The CDR3 nucleotides read TGTGCCAGCACGGGGGGACAGGGGTCCTACGAGCAGTACTTC. This sequence encodes CASTGGQGSYEQYF.

The V call is TRBV5-1, the J call TRBJ1-2; D may be TRBD1 (5 bases). From germline, CDR1 is SGHRS and CDR2 YFSETQ. V lost 4 bases and J lost 6, with 13 bases in between. The CDR3 covers 13 residues. The chain's CDR3 is CASSTFSTDGYTF. In DNA form, the CDR3 reads TGCGCCAGCAGCACCTTTTCGACAGATGGCTACACCTTC.